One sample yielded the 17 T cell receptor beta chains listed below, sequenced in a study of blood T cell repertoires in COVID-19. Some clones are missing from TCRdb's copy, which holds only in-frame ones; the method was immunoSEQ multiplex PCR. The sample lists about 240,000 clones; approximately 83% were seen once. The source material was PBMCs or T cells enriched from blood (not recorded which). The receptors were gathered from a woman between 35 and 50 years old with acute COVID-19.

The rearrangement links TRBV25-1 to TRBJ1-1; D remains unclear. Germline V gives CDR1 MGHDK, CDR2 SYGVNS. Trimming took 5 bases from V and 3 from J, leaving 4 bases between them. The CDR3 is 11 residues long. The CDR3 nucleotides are TGTGCCAGCAGTAACTACACTGAAGCTTTCTTT. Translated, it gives CASSNYTEAFF.

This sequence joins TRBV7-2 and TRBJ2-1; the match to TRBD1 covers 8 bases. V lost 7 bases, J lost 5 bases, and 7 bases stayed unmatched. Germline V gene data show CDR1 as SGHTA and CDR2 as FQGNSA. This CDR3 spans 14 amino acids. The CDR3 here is CASNRQGSHNEQFF. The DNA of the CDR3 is TGTGCCAGCAACCGACAGGGGTCCCACAATGAGCAGTTCTTC.

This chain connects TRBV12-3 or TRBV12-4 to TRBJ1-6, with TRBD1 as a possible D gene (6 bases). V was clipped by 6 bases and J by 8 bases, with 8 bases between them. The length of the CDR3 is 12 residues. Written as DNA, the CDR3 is TGTGCCAGCAGAACAGGGTATTCACCCCTCCACTTT. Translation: CASRTGYSPLHF.

The CDR3 sequence is CASQVGTGRGEQYF. The CDR3 region has the DNA TGTGCCAGCCAAGTTGGGACAGGGCGAGGCGAGCAGTACTTC. The chain joins TRBV18 to TRBJ2-7; the match to TRBD1 covers 9 bases. The V segment lost 8 bases and the J segment 6 bases; nucleotides outside the gene matches: 11. Looked up from germline, CDR1 is KGHSH and CDR2 is LQKENI. The CDR3 contains 14 residues.

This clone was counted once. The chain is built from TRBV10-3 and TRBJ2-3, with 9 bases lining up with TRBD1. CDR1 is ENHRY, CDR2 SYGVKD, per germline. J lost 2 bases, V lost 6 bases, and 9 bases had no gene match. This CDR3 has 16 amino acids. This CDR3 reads CAISNRGRTPTDTQYF. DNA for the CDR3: TGTGCCATCAGCAACAGGGGGCGAACCCCCACAGATACGCAGTATTTT.

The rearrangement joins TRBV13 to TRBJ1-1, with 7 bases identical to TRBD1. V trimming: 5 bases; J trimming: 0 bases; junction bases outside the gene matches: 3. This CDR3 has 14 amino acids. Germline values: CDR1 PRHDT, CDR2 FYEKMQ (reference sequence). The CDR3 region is CASSIGQVNTEAFF. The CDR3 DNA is TGTGCCAGCAGCATTGGACAGGTGAACACTGAAGCTTTCTTT.

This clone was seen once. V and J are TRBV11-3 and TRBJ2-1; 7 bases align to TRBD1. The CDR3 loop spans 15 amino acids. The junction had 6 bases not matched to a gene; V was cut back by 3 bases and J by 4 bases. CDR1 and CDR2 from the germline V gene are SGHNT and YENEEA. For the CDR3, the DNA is TGTGCCAGCAGCTTGAGACAGGGATTGTACAATGAGCAGTTCTTC. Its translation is CASSLRQGLYNEQFF.

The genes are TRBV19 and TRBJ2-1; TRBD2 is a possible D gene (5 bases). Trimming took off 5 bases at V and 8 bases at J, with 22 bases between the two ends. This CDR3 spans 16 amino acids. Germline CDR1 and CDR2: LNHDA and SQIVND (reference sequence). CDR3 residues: CASSFSASHFRDEQFF. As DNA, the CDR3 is TGTGCCAGTAGTTTCTCGGCTAGCCATTTTCGGGATGAGCAGTTCTTC.

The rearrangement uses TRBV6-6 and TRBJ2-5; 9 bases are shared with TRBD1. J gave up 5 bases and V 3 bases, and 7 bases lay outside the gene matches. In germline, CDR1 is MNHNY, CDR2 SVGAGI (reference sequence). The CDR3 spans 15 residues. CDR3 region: CASSYSGTGMETQYF. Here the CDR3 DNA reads TGTGCCAGCAGTTATTCCGGGACAGGGATGGAGACCCAGTACTTC.

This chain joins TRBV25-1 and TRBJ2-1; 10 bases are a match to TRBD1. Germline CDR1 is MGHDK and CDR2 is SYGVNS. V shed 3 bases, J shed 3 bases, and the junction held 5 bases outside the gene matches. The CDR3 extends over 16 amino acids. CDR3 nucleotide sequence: TGTGCCAGCAGTGACTCCGGGACAGGGGTCTACAATGAGCAGTTCTTC. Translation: CASSDSGTGVYNEQFF.

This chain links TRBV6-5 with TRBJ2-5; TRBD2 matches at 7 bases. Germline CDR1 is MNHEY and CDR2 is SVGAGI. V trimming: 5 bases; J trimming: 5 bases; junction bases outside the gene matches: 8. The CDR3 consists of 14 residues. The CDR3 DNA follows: TGTGCCAGCAGTAAAAGCGGGGCTGTCGAGACCCAGTACTTC. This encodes CASSKSGAVETQYF.

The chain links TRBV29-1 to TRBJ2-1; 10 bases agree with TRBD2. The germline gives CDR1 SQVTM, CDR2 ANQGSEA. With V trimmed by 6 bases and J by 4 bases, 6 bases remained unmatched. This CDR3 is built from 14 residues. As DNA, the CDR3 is TGCAGCGTCCTGACTAGCGGGCAATACAATGAGCAGTTCTTC. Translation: CSVLTSGQYNEQFF.

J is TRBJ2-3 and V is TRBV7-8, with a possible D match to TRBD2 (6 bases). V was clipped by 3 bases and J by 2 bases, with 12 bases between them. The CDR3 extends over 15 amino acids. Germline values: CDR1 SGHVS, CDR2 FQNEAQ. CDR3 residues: CASSLEGRVTDTQYF. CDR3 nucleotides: TGTGCCAGCAGCTTGGAGGGCCGGGTCACAGATACGCAGTATTTT.

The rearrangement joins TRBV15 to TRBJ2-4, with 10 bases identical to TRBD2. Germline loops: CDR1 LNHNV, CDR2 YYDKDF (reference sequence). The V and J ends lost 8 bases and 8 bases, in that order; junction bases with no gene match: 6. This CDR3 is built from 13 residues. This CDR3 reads CATLSGRADIQYF. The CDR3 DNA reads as TGTGCCACCTTAAGCGGGAGGGCTGACATTCAGTACTTC. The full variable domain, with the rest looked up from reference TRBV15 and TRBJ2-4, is DAMVIQNPRYQVTQFGKPVTLSCSQTLNHNVMYWYQQKSSQAPKLLFHYYDKDFNNEADTPDNFQSRRPNTSFCFLDIRSPGLGDTAMYLCATLSGRADIQYFGAGTRLSVL.

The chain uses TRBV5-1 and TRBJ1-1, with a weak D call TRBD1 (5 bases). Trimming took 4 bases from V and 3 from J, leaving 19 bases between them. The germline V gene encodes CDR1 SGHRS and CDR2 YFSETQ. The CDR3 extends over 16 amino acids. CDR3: CASSRTDTSKYTEAFF. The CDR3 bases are TGCGCCAGCAGCCGCACGGACACGTCAAAGTACACTGAAGCTTTCTTT.

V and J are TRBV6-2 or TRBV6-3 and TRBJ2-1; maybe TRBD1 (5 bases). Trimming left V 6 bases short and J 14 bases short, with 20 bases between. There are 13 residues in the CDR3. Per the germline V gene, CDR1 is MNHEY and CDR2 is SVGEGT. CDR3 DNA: TGTGCCAGCAGCGACGGACAACCGGAACGTGAGTTCTTC. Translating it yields CASSDGQPEREFF.

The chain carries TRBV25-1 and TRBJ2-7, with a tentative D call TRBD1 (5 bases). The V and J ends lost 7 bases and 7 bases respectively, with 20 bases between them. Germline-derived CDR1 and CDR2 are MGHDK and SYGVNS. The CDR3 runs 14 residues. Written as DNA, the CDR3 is TGTGCCAGCACTCCCGACAGCAGGGTCGGGGAGCAGTACTTC. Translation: CASTPDSRVGEQYF.